A single sample gave rise to the 4 T cell receptor beta chains below, sequenced in a study of T cell responses to AZD1222 COVID-19 vaccine. The assay was immunoSEQ multiplex PCR, and TCRdb's table has in-frame clones only and misses some. The sample consists of about 130,000 clones, roughly 90% of them appearing once. This material consisted of peripheral blood, taken on day 0 of AZD1222 vaccination. These receptors all come from an adult in good health.

V usage is TRBV30 and J usage is TRBJ1-2; no clear D. Germline CDR1 GTSNPN, CDR2 SVGIG (reference sequence). The ends were cut back, 1 base at V and 4 bases at J, with 10 bases in the middle. CDR3 length: 13 residues. Here the CDR3 reads CAWSAVEGYGYTF. The CDR3 nucleotides are TGTGCCTGGAGTGCGGTCGAAGGCTATGGCTACACCTTC.

V gene TRBV7-8 combines with J gene TRBJ1-5; TRBD1 agrees at 7 bases. Germline values: CDR1 SGHVS, CDR2 FQNEAQ. The CDR3 extends over 13 amino acids. Unmatched junction bases numbered 3, after V lost 5 bases and J lost 5 bases. CDR3 residues: CASSVDRDQPQHF. In DNA form, the CDR3 reads TGTGCCAGCAGCGTCGACAGGGATCAGCCCCAGCATTTT. Using reference TRBV7-8 and TRBJ1-5 for the parts outside the CDR3, the full variable domain is GAGVSQSPRYKVAKRGQDVALRCDPISGHVSLFWYQQALGQGPEFLTYFQNEAQLDKSGLPSDRFFAERPEGSVSTLKIQRTQQEDSAVYLCASSVDRDQPQHFGDGTRLSIL.

J is TRBJ1-5 and V is TRBV6-5; possibly TRBD1 for D (6 bases). V was shortened by 6 bases and J by 6 bases, with 15 bases between the two germline ends. The CDR3 has 14 residues. The germline V gene encodes CDR1 MNHEY and CDR2 SVGAGI. This CDR3 is CASRTTGLGQPQHF. CDR3 coding DNA: TGTGCCAGCAGAACTACAGGGTTGGGTCAGCCCCAGCATTTT.

This chain uses TRBV5-4 with TRBJ2-7; D is perhaps TRBD1 (7 bases). The CDR3 consists of 16 residues. Trimming shortened V by 0 bases and J by 3 bases, and 16 bases separated the two germline ends. CDR1 and CDR2 (germline): SGHNT, YYREEE (reference sequence). CDR3 loop: CASSLGRDRKRYEQYF. The DNA for the CDR3 is TGTGCCAGCAGCTTGGGGAGGGACAGAAAACGCTACGAGCAGTACTTC. The entire variable domain, with the rest obtained from reference TRBV5-4 and TRBJ2-7, is as follows: ETGVTQSPTHLIKTRGQQVTLRCSSQSGHNTVSWYQQALGQGPQFIFQYYREEENGRGNFPPRFSGLQFPNYSSELNVNALELDDSALYLCASSLGRDRKRYEQYFGPGTRLTVT.